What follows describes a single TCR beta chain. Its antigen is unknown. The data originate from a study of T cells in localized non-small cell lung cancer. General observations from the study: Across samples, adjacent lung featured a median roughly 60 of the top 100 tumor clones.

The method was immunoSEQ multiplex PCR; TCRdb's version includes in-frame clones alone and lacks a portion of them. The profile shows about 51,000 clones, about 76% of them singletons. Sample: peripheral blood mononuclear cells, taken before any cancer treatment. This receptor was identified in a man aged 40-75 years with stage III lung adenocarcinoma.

The CDR3 coding sequence is TGTGCCAGTAGTCCCGCCGACGGAGGCTACACCTTC. Its translation is CASSPADGGYTF. The genes are TRBV19 and TRBJ1-2; no reliable D call. The germline CDR1 and CDR2 sequences are LNHDA and SQIVND (reference sequence). CDR3 size: 12 residues. The V end was cut by 5 bases, the J end by 8 bases, with 12 bases between.